This record looks at one T cell receptor (beta chain) sequence and its context. Assay used: immunoSEQ multiplex PCR; TCRdb lists only in-frame clones, some missing. The sample has some 270,000 clones, approximately 85% seen once. This CDR3 spans 9 amino acids. The germline V and J ends were trimmed by 4 bases and 13 bases, with 7 bases remaining between them. In germline, CDR1 is SGHDN, CDR2 FVKESK. This entry is derived from a study of blood T cell repertoires in COVID-19. Across about 22 US areas, participants ranged in age from roughly 18 to 95 years. The V gene is TRBV14, the J gene TRBJ1-1, with D hard to call. The receptor was derived from a woman aged 45-60 years with acute COVID-19. The specimen sequenced was PBMCs or T cells enriched from blood (not recorded which). As DNA, the CDR3 is TGTGCCAGCAGCCCCCCAGATTTCTTT. It codes for CASSPPDFF.